Presented here are 3 T cell receptor beta chains from one specimen sequenced in a study of human T cells and chemical hapten exposure. This sample's time point: patch test 1, 2 weeks after DPC sensitization. As to treatment: therapeutic diphenylcyclopropenone sensitization with weekly scalp DPC. From the RACE reads, TCRdb called clonotypes with MiXCR, one entry per CDR3 protein. This sample has around 110,000 distinct CDR3 sequences, with around an eighth found just once. The specimen was whole blood, collected in connection with sensitization to the hapten diphenylcyclopropenone (DPC). These receptors originate from a woman between 50 and 59 years old with alopecia areata. Some clones in this sample may be carry-over from other donors' samples.

In this sample, this clonotype turned up a few times. The chain carries TRBV6-1 and TRBJ1-1, with D unresolved. The germline gives CDR1 MNHNS, CDR2 SASEGT. This CDR3 contains 14 residues. V lost 8 bases, J lost 10 bases, and 23 bases lay in between. CDR3 protein: CASCLDRGAGSAFF. DNA of the CDR3: TGTGCCAGCTGTCTAGACCGGGGAGCCGGATCAGCTTTCTTT.

The V gene is TRBV4-1, the J gene TRBJ2-5; D unclear. The CDR3 has 13 residues. Germline V CDR1 and CDR2: MGHRA, YSYEKL. V gave up 4 bases and J gave up 2 bases, with 8 bases separating them. Written as DNA, the CDR3 is TGCGCCAGCAGCCCCCAGGCACAAGAGACCCAGTACTTC. Its translation is CASSPQAQETQYF.

This clonotype appeared once. At one end, the junction sequence differs from germline, possibly due to a read error. The chain couples TRBV5-1 to TRBJ2-5; D ambiguous. CDR3 size: 14 residues. The germline V gene encodes CDR1 SGHRS and CDR2 YFSETQ. The CDR3 DNA is TGCACCAGCAGCTTGGTCTTCAGACAAGAGACCCAGTACTTC. It translates to CTSSLVFRQETQYF.